The next 20 T cell receptor beta chains were all read from a single sample in a study of shared T cell receptors in the human thymus. Sequenced by immunoSEQ multiplex PCR; TCRdb stores in-frame clones only, minus some. The top ten clones hold about 0.0094% of a sample with some 640,000 clones, over 75% of them seen once. The data also belong to a second study, concerning human thymus T cells.

Specimen: thymocytes. These receptors were taken from a boy less than two years old with a congenital heart defect.

This sequence joins TRBV5-5 and TRBJ2-7; D may be TRBD2 (5 bases). V was cut by 1 base and J by 3 bases, with 14 bases left in between. The V gene's germline CDR1 is SGHKS and CDR2 YYEKEE (reference sequence). The CDR3 runs 15 residues. The CDR3 DNA sequence: TGTGCCAGCAGCTTGTTGGCGGGCCGCTTCTACGAGCAGTACTTC. Its translation is CASSLLAGRFYEQYF.

The rearrangement uses TRBV5-6 and TRBJ2-4, with 7 bases lining up with TRBD2. V dropped 2 bases and J dropped 6; count of bases not matched to a gene: 8. Germline lookup yields CDR1 SGHDT and CDR2 YYEEEE. This CDR3 region has 15 residues. This CDR3 reads CASSFGGGILNIQYF. DNA of the CDR3: TGTGCCAGCAGCTTTGGGGGAGGGATATTAAACATTCAGTACTTC.

This sequence joins TRBV19 and TRBJ2-4; 7 positions match TRBD1. The CDR3 is 14 residues long. Germline-derived CDR1 and CDR2 are LNHDA and SQIVND (reference sequence). With V trimmed by 4 bases and J by 0 bases, 0 bases remained unmatched. DNA of the CDR3: TGTGCCAGTAGTAGACAGGGAGCCAAAAACATTCAGTACTTC. Translated, it gives CASSRQGAKNIQYF.

The chain combines TRBV28 with TRBJ2-7, with 10 bases lining up with TRBD2. This CDR3 is 18 amino acids long. Germline trimming cut 5 bases from V and 3 bases from J; bases unmatched to any gene: 16. CDR1 and CDR2 from the germline V gene are MDHEN and SYDVKM. CDR3 protein: CASSPPTAGGPPHYEQYF. The CDR3 DNA sequence: TGTGCCAGCAGTCCCCCAACAGCGGGGGGGCCTCCCCACTACGAGCAGTACTTC.

The chain uses TRBV9 and TRBJ1-2; D is ambiguous. The V gene lost 4 bases and the J gene lost 7 bases, with 20 bases spanning the gap. The CDR3 totals 15 residues. Germline V gene data show CDR1 as SGDLS and CDR2 as YYNGEE. DNA of the CDR3: TGTGCCAGCAGCTCCATCTTCGGGGAGGTTTTTGGCTACACCTTC. Its translation: CASSSIFGEVFGYTF.

The chain uses TRBV18 and TRBJ2-7, with 9 bases that match TRBD1. The CDR3 is 15 residues long. CDR1 is KGHSH and CDR2 is LQKENI in the germline V gene. The V gene end was trimmed by 6 bases and the J gene end by 0 bases; junction bases not matched to a gene: 6. The CDR3: CASSSGTGSSYEQYF. Written as DNA, the CDR3 is TGTGCCAGCTCTTCCGGGACAGGGAGCTCCTACGAGCAGTACTTC.

The V and J genes are TRBV9 and TRBJ1-2; TRBD1 aligns across 10 bases. Germline CDR1 is SGDLS and CDR2 is YYNGEE. The CDR3 runs 20 residues. Losses at the gene ends were 0 bases for V and 4 bases for J; bases not matched to a gene: 18. CDR3 amino acids: CASSVEVVTGQGWRSYGYTF. CDR3 nucleotides: TGTGCCAGCAGCGTAGAAGTTGTGACGGGACAGGGGTGGAGAAGCTATGGCTACACCTTC.

This chain joins TRBV9 and TRBJ2-5, with D maybe TRBD1 (5 bases). The CDR3 is 13 residues long. Trimming took off 0 bases at V and 5 bases at J, with 8 bases between the two ends. Germline CDR1 SGDLS, CDR2 YYNGEE. Written as DNA, the CDR3 is TGTGCCAGCAGCGTAGCAGGGCTGGAGACCCAGTACTTC. This gives the protein CASSVAGLETQYF. Full variable domain (remainder filled in from reference TRBV9 and TRBJ2-5): DSGVTQTPKHLITATGQRVTLRCSPRSGDLSVYWYQQSLDQGLQFLIQYYNGEERAKGNILERFSAQQFPDLHSELNLSSLELGDSALYFCASSVAGLETQYFGPGTRLLVL.

The CDR3 loop is CASSLAEQGRFLEKLFF. DNA for the CDR3: TGTGCCAGCAGCTTAGCGGAACAGGGGCGATTCCTGGAAAAACTGTTTTTT. The V gene is TRBV7-6, the J gene TRBJ1-4; TRBD1 matches at 7 bases. The CDR3 covers 17 residues. J was trimmed by 8 bases and V by 0 bases; bases with no gene match: 12. Germline CDR1 SGHVS, CDR2 FNYEAQ.

The gene calls are TRBV5-1 and TRBJ2-3; perhaps TRBD2 as D (5 bases). V was pared by 0 bases and J by 0 bases, with 8 bases between. CDR3 size: 15 residues. Germline assignment: CDR1 SGHRS and CDR2 YFSETQ. In nucleotides, the CDR3 is TGCGCCAGCAGCTTGGTAAGGACTAGCACAGATACGCAGTATTTT. It is translated as CASSLVRTSTDTQYF.

J is TRBJ1-5 and V is TRBV15; D perhaps matches TRBD1 (5 bases). Germline V gene sequence: CDR1 LNHNV, CDR2 YYDKDF (reference sequence). V shed 6 bases and J shed 0 bases, with 24 bases lying between them. This CDR3 has 19 residues. DNA of the CDR3: TGTGCCACCAGTAAGAGTATTCGATCGGGGGATTCTAGCAATCAGCCCCAGCATTTT. It translates to CATSKSIRSGDSSNQPQHF.

This clone was observed a single time. The chain has TRBV6-1 and TRBJ2-5, with TRBD1 matching 9 bases. The V gene end was trimmed by 6 bases and the J gene end by 2 bases; junction bases not matched to a gene: 7. Germline V gene data show CDR1 as MNHNS and CDR2 as SASEGT. This CDR3 contains 15 residues. The CDR3 sequence: CASSFPGQGQETQYF. The CDR3 DNA reads as TGTGCCAGCAGCTTTCCAGGACAGGGGCAAGAGACCCAGTACTTC.

The chain uses TRBV5-4 and TRBJ2-5; a possible D gene is TRBD1 (6 bases). Germline loops: CDR1 SGHNT, CDR2 YYREEE (reference sequence). V was trimmed by 1 base and J by 5 bases, leaving 12 bases between them. The CDR3 runs to 14 residues. The CDR3, as DNA: TGTGCCAGCAGCTTGTCGTGGGGGCGGGAGACCCAGTACTTC. Protein: CASSLSWGRETQYF.

The rearrangement joins TRBV9 to TRBJ2-1, with D possibly being TRBD2 (6 bases). V was pared by 1 base and J by 4 bases, with 18 bases between. The CDR3 runs 17 residues. The V gene's germline CDR1 is SGDLS and CDR2 YYNGEE. The CDR3 region has the DNA TGTGCCAGCAGCGTAAACCAGCGGGCGGTCCCTTACAATGAGCAGTTCTTC. Translating gives CASSVNQRAVPYNEQFF.

The chain recombines TRBV27 with TRBJ2-2, with D perhaps TRBD1 (5 bases). This CDR3 contains 15 residues. V was cut by 5 bases and J by 8 bases, with 18 bases left in between. From germline, CDR1 is MNHEY and CDR2 SMNVEV (reference sequence). Here the CDR3 reads CASSDPGRAEGELFF. As DNA, the CDR3 is TGTGCCAGCAGTGACCCGGGCAGGGCTGAGGGGGAGCTGTTTTTT.

This rearrangement joins TRBV9 to TRBJ1-2, with no clear D. Germline V gives CDR1 SGDLS, CDR2 YYNGEE. Trimming pared 0 bases from V and 0 bases from J, leaving 6 bases between. This CDR3 contains 14 residues. CDR3 coding DNA: TGTGCCAGCAGCGTAGGTATAGCTAACTATGGCTACACCTTC. The encoded protein is CASSVGIANYGYTF.

This clone was recorded only once. This chain connects TRBV2 to TRBJ1-5; no clear D gene. The germline gives CDR1 SNHLY, CDR2 FYNNEI. This CDR3 has 14 amino acids. V lost 6 bases and J 3 bases, leaving 12 bases between the germline ends. CDR3 DNA: TGTGCCAGCAGCGGGAAGGCCCTCAATCAGCCCCAGCATTTT. It is translated as CASSGKALNQPQHF.

The genes are TRBV4-1 and TRBJ1-5; weak D call: TRBD1 (5 bases). CDR3 length: 14 residues. V was cut by 0 bases and J by 7 bases, with 10 bases left in between. CDR1 and CDR2 from the germline V gene are MGHRA and YSYEKL. The chain's CDR3 is CASSQECWGQPQHF. In DNA form, the CDR3 reads TGCGCCAGCAGCCAAGAGTGCTGGGGCCAGCCCCAGCATTTT.

This clone was counted once. This chain links TRBV5-1 with TRBJ1-1; 8 bases agree with TRBD1. In germline, CDR1 is SGHRS, CDR2 YFSETQ. Germline trimming cut 2 bases from V and 2 bases from J; bases unmatched to any gene: 5. The CDR3 consists of 15 residues. Here the CDR3 DNA reads TGCGCCAGCAGCTTTGGGACAGGCCGTAACACTGAAGCTTTCTTT. Translating it yields CASSFGTGRNTEAFF.

As DNA, the CDR3 is TGTGCCAGCAGCTTGACCAGGGGGAGTTTTAAAGCTAGCACAGATACGCAGTATTTT. Translating gives CASSLTRGSFKASTDTQYF. The V call is TRBV7-2, the J call TRBJ2-3; 7 bases match TRBD1. Germline V gene lookup returns CDR1 SGHTA and CDR2 FQGNSA. Unmatched junction bases numbered 15, after V lost 3 bases and J lost 0 bases. The CDR3 consists of 19 residues.